The 21 T cell receptor beta chains reported below all come from one sample, sequenced in a study of beta chain features in type 1 diabetes. The authors reverse transcribed all of the isolated RNA, so sequencing captured expressed TCRB transcripts. TCRdb's table, derived via immunoSEQ multiplex PCR, lists solely in-frame clones and lacks some. The profile shows 110,000 to 150,000 clones, around a tenth of them singletons. The sample consisted of central memory CD4+ T cells from blood. The receptors were sampled from a man between 18 and 29 years old in good health.

This clone came up a few times. A much larger clone differs by one base, so this may be a read error. This rearrangement joins TRBV5-1 to TRBJ2-2; 9 nucleotides line up with TRBD1. The junction had 2 bases not matched to a gene; V was cut back by 4 bases and J by 4 bases. In germline, CDR1 is SGHRS, CDR2 YFSETQ. There are 14 residues in the CDR3. This CDR3 is CASSPTGGTGELFF. CDR3 DNA: TGCGCCAGCAGCCCGACAGGGGGCACCGGGGAGCTGTTTTTT.

This chain connects TRBV11-2 to TRBJ2-5; the D is unclear. Germline CDR1 SGHAT, CDR2 FQNNGV. V was clipped by 1 base and J by 5 bases, with 14 bases between them. This CDR3 spans 15 amino acids. The CDR3 bases are TGTGCCAGCAGCTTAGGGCTAGGCCCCGGGGAGACCCAGTACTTC. It is translated as CASSLGLGPGETQYF.

This clone was found a few times. The chain employs TRBV18 and TRBJ2-7; 10 nucleotides align to TRBD1. Germline V gene sequence: CDR1 KGHSH, CDR2 LQKENI. The CDR3 is 16 amino acids. The ends lost 3 bases at V and 2 bases at J; junction bases unmatched: 7. CDR3 in DNA: TGTGCCAGCTCACCCGCGACAGGGGGCAAAACCTACGAGCAGTACTTC. This encodes CASSPATGGKTYEQYF.

The gene calls are TRBV9 and TRBJ1-1; maybe TRBD1 (5 bases). The germline gives CDR1 SGDLS, CDR2 YYNGEE. The CDR3 sequence is 14 residues long. V was trimmed by 3 bases and J by 1 base, leaving 10 bases between them. In DNA form, the CDR3 reads TGTGCCAGCAGCGAGAGGCAGGGGAACACTGAAGCTTTCTTT. It is translated as CASSERQGNTEAFF.

The chain has TRBV5-1 and TRBJ2-5; D remains ambiguous. In germline, CDR1 is SGHRS, CDR2 YFSETQ. The CDR3 has 14 residues. Trimming took off 0 bases at V and 2 bases at J, with 8 bases between the two ends. CDR3 residues: CASSLGALQETQYF. CDR3 sequence (DNA): TGCGCCAGCAGCTTGGGAGCGTTACAAGAGACCCAGTACTTC.

The chain employs TRBV6-5 and TRBJ2-7; possibly TRBD1 for D (5 bases). CDR3 length: 14 residues. CDR1 is MNHEY and CDR2 is SVGAGI in the germline V gene. Trimming took 1 base from V and 6 from J, leaving 13 bases between them. The CDR3 DNA reads TGTGCCAGCAGTTACTGGGGCGAGGCTACCGAGCAGTACTTC. This sequence encodes CASSYWGEATEQYF.

The chain recombines TRBV6-5 with TRBJ2-5, with D tentatively TRBD2 (6 bases). The CDR3 covers 14 residues. CDR1 and CDR2 (germline): MNHEY, SVGAGI. The ends were cut back, 1 base at V and 3 bases at J, with 9 bases in the middle. The CDR3 sequence: CASSYYSGKETQYF. The DNA of the CDR3 is TGTGCCAGCAGTTACTATAGCGGAAAAGAGACCCAGTACTTC.

The CDR3 nucleotides read TGTGCCAGCAGCTCCGGACAGGGGGAGACCCAGTACTTC. This codes for CASSSGQGETQYF. The V call is TRBV7-8, the J call TRBJ2-5; 9 bases line up with TRBD1. The CDR3 contains 13 residues. The V and J ends lost 4 bases and 5 bases, in that order; junction bases with no gene match: 2. CDR1 SGHVS and CDR2 FQNEAQ come from the germline V gene.

The chain carries TRBV6-6 and TRBJ2-1; a weak D match, TRBD1 (6 bases). Germline V gene lookup returns CDR1 MNHNY and CDR2 SVGAGI (reference sequence). The CDR3 covers 15 residues. V was clipped by 5 bases and J by 1 base, with 12 bases between them. CDR3 coding DNA: TGTGCCAGCAGTCAACAGGGTGTATCCTACAATGAGCAGTTCTTC. The encoded protein is CASSQQGVSYNEQFF.

J is TRBJ1-2 and V is TRBV28; D is unclear. The germline V and J ends were trimmed by 8 bases and 2 bases, with 6 bases remaining between them. This CDR3 is built from 11 residues. Germline V lookup: CDR1 MDHEN, CDR2 SYDVKM. CDR3: CASYSNYGYTF. In nucleotides, the CDR3 is TGTGCCAGCTACTCCAACTATGGCTACACCTTC.

This clone has a handful of counts. The V gene is TRBV27, the J gene TRBJ1-2; D unresolved. Germline V gene data show CDR1 as MNHEY and CDR2 as SMNVEV (reference sequence). The CDR3 spans 13 residues. V was clipped by 5 bases and J by 3 bases, with 10 bases between them. The CDR3 DNA reads as TGTGCCAGCAGTCCCCGACGGGACTATGGCTACACCTTC. Its translation is CASSPRRDYGYTF.

The table lists this clone with a few counts. This chain connects TRBV6-1 to TRBJ2-7; 9 bases agree with TRBD1. With 4 bases clipped from V and 0 bases from J, the junction kept 7 bases outside the gene matches. CDR3 size: 16 residues. Germline V lookup: CDR1 MNHNS, CDR2 SASEGT. The CDR3 nucleotides are TGTGCCAGCAGTGTCGGGACAGGGCTGAGCTCCTACGAGCAGTACTTC. Amino acids: CASSVGTGLSSYEQYF.

This clone was picked up a small number of times. V and J are TRBV19 and TRBJ2-1; 7 bases align to TRBD2. The V gene's germline CDR1 is LNHDA and CDR2 SQIVND (reference sequence). There are 15 residues in the CDR3. The junction had 2 bases not matched to a gene; V was cut back by 3 bases and J by 0 bases. CDR3 region: CASSMGGSSYNEQFF. The CDR3 coding sequence is TGTGCCAGTAGTATGGGGGGGAGCTCCTACAATGAGCAGTTCTTC.

This chain connects TRBV2 to TRBJ2-3; 11 bases fit TRBD2. The V and J ends lost 6 bases and 2 bases, in that order; junction bases with no gene match: 4. The V gene's germline CDR1 is SNHLY and CDR2 FYNNEI. This CDR3 spans 15 amino acids. This CDR3 reads CASSIAGGPTDTQYF. In DNA form, the CDR3 reads TGTGCCAGCAGCATAGCGGGGGGGCCCACAGATACGCAGTATTTT.

This clone was picked up a small number of times. Other nucleotide sequences in the sample specify the same CDR3. The chain joins TRBV18 to TRBJ2-1; no firm D call. Germline-derived CDR1 and CDR2 are KGHSH and LQKENI. This CDR3 contains 14 residues. Trimming took off 1 base at V and 2 bases at J, with 6 bases between the two ends. The CDR3 is CASSPRGTYNEQFF. CDR3 nucleotides: TGTGCCAGCTCACCACGAGGAACCTACAATGAGCAGTTCTTC.

This clone was seen a handful of times. The J gene is TRBJ2-5, the V gene TRBV2; D possibly corresponds to TRBD2 (6 bases). The germline gives CDR1 SNHLY, CDR2 FYNNEI. The V and J ends lost 5 bases and 7 bases respectively, with 20 bases between them. The CDR3 totals 15 residues. In DNA, the CDR3 is TGTGCCAGCAGTATCGGAGGGACCCTCGAACGGACCCAGTACTTC. Protein sequence: CASSIGGTLERTQYF.

The rearrangement uses TRBV6-5 and TRBJ2-1; the D gene is possibly TRBD1 (6 bases). The CDR3 is 15 amino acids. Germline V CDR1 and CDR2: MNHEY, SVGAGI. V shed 2 bases and J shed 8 bases, with 16 bases lying between them. CDR3 protein: CASSYIAAQGYEQFF. The CDR3 DNA follows: TGTGCCAGCAGTTACATAGCCGCACAGGGATATGAGCAGTTCTTC.

The V and J genes are TRBV18 and TRBJ1-2, with 8 bases fitting TRBD1. V trimming: 0 bases; J trimming: 3 bases; junction bases outside the gene matches: 6. Germline CDR1 is KGHSH and CDR2 is LQKENI. This CDR3 has 16 amino acids. CDR3 sequence reads: CASSPPDRGRYYGYTF. CDR3 DNA sequence: TGTGCCAGCTCACCACCCGACAGGGGTCGATACTATGGCTACACCTTC.

This clone was seen more than once but under ten times. The chain uses TRBV21-1 and TRBJ2-3; the table's D call, TRBD2, was not checked against the DNA. TRBV21-1 is noted as a pseudogene. The CDR3 length is 18 residues. The CDR3 coding sequence is TGTGCCAGCAGCAAAGAGGCTTCGGCTAGCGGGGGCACAGATACGCAGTATTTT. The encoded protein is CASSKEASASGGTDTQYF.

This clone was observed a few times. This chain connects TRBV18 to TRBJ2-7, with D uncertain. V dropped 4 bases and J dropped 5 bases, with 9 bases sitting between them. There are 12 residues in the CDR3. CDR1 is KGHSH, CDR2 LQKENI, per germline. CDR3 in DNA: TGTGCCAGCTCACGCTCCTATGACGAGCAGTACTTC. Residues: CASSRSYDEQYF.

This clone was counted a few times. The chain employs TRBV19 and TRBJ2-3; 8 bases align to TRBD1. The CDR3 length is 14 residues. V shed 6 bases and J 6 bases; nucleotides not matched to a gene: 8. Germline V gene sequence: CDR1 LNHDA, CDR2 SQIVND (reference sequence). The CDR3 region is CASRGDRSADTQYF. CDR3 DNA: TGTGCCAGTAGAGGGGACAGGTCGGCGGATACGCAGTATTTT.